Listed below are T cell receptor beta chains from one sample, sequenced in a study of blood T cell repertoires in COVID-19. Repertoires were generated with immunoSEQ multiplex PCR, while TCRdb's copy carries only in-frame clones and drops some. Of approximately 400,000 clones listed, roughly 90% are singletons. The sequenced material came from PBMCs or T cells enriched from blood (not recorded which). The receptor source for this set is a woman aged 40 to 50 who had been exposed to COVID-19. Both conserved end residues are part of each CDR3. A D gene is named only where the DNA matches it firmly. Clone size is not always given. Where it is, it says once, few, many or a class for expanded clones.

TRBV7-2	TRBD2	.	TRBJ2-7	CASSLVTSGTSYEQYF	TGTGCCAGCAGCTTAGTGACTAGCGGGACCTCCTACGAGCAGTACTTC
TRBV3-1/TRBV3-2	.	.	TRBJ1-1	CASSPPGGKNTEAFF	TGTGCCAGCAGCCCCCCCGGCGGAAAAAACACTGAAGCTTTCTTT
TRBV7-3	TRBD2	.	TRBJ2-3	CASSLTGDYYQYF	TGTGCCAGCAGCTTAACCGGGGACTACTATCAGTATTTT
TRBV7-2	.	few	TRBJ2-7	CASSYRTATDEQYF	TGTGCCAGCAGCTACCGGACAGCGACGGACGAGCAGTACTTC
TRBV14	.	.	TRBJ1-2	CASSQVPAAANYGYTF	TGTGCCAGCAGCCAAGTCCCCGCCGCAGCTAACTATGGCTACACCTTC
TRBV6-2/TRBV6-3	.	.	TRBJ2-1	CASSYEGARDNEQFF	TGTGCCAGCAGTTACGAAGGGGCTAGGGACAATGAGCAGTTCTTC
TRBV27	TRBD1	.	TRBJ2-1	CASSSHRDRGTYNEQFF	TGTGCCAGCAGTTCACACCGGGACAGGGGTACCTACAATGAGCAGTTCTTC
TRBV7-9	TRBD1	.	TRBJ1-5	CASSTDRGHQPQHF	TGTGCCAGCAGCACGGACAGGGGGCATCAGCCCCAGCATTTT
TRBV27	.	.	TRBJ1-1	CASSSRGNTEAFF	TGTGCCAGCAGTTCTCGGGGGAACACTGAAGCTTTCTTT
TRBV7-3	.	.	TRBJ1-1	CASSLTGTGTPNTEAFF	TGTGCCAGCAGCTTAACAGGGACGGGGACTCCAAACACTGAAGCTTTCTTT
TRBV27	TRBD1	few	TRBJ1-5	CASRPSQGIGQPQHF	TGTGCCAGCAGGCCCTCACAGGGGATAGGTCAGCCCCAGCATTTT
TRBV5-1	TRBD1	.	TRBJ1-3	CASSLLGTASGNTIYF	TGCGCCAGCAGCCTCTTAGGGACAGCCTCTGGAAACACCATATATTTT
TRBV7-8	.	.	TRBJ1-2	CASSLGAGNSNYGYTF	TGTGCCAGCAGCTTAGGGGCGGGGAATTCTAACTATGGCTACACCTTC
TRBV6-5	.	.	TRBJ2-6	CASSRQGNGANVLTF	TGTGCCAGCAGCCGTCAGGGGAATGGGGCCAACGTCCTGACTTTC
TRBV5-6	.	.	TRBJ1-2	CASSSGSSGEHGYTF	TGTGCCAGCAGCTCAGGGTCCTCTGGGGAACACGGCTACACCTTC
TRBV7-2	TRBD1	.	TRBJ2-1	CASSKGQAYNEQFF	TGTGCCAGCAGCAAGGGACAGGCCTACAATGAGCAGTTCTTC
TRBV12-3/TRBV12-4	.	.	TRBJ1-3	CASSRRGTIYF	TGTGCCAGCAGTCGCAGGGGCACCATATATTTT
TRBV19	TRBD1	.	TRBJ1-2	CASSIPDRANYGYTF	TGTGCCAGTAGTATACCAGACAGGGCTAACTATGGCTACACCTTC
TRBV5-4	.	few	TRBJ1-1	CASSLDRSNTEAFF	TGTGCCAGCAGCTTGGACAGATCTAACACTGAAGCTTTCTTT
TRBV4-1	.	.	TRBJ2-2	CASSQDNARLVTGELFF	TGCGCCAGCAGCCAAGATAACGCCAGGTTGGTTACCGGGGAGCTGTTTTTT
TRBV11-2	TRBD1	.	TRBJ2-7	CASSLDRGLYYEQYF	TGTGCCAGCAGCTTAGACAGGGGGCTCTACTACGAGCAGTACTTC
TRBV29-1	TRBD2	once	TRBJ2-3	CSGDREGLTDTQYF	TGCAGCGGGGACCGGGAGGGCCTCACAGATACGCAGTATTTT
TRBV4-3	.	.	TRBJ1-4	CASSQEVGRGEKLFF	TGCGCCAGCAGCCAAGAGGTCGGTCGAGGCGAAAAACTGTTTTTT
TRBV30	.	.	TRBJ1-6	CAWRWQSGGPLHF	TGTGCCTGGAGGTGGCAGTCTGGGGGCCCCCTCCACTTT
TRBV9	.	few	TRBJ2-7	CASSVTGTNYEQYF	TGTGCCAGCAGCGTAACAGGGACTAACTACGAGCAGTACTTC
TRBV7-9	.	.	TRBJ2-1	CASSLQGGDYNEQFF	TGTGCCAGCAGCTTACAGGGCGGCGATTACAATGAGCAGTTCTTC
TRBV7-9	.	.	TRBJ1-4	CASSLDGDEKLFF	TGTGCCAGCAGCTTAGACGGAGATGAAAAACTGTTTTTT
TRBV24-1	.	.	TRBJ1-5	CATSDPGQKNSNQPQHF	TGTGCCACCAGTGATCCCGGACAGAAAAATAGCAATCAGCCCCAGCATTTT
TRBV19	TRBD1	.	TRBJ1-1	CASMYRGGPRNTEAFF	TGTGCCAGTATGTACAGGGGTGGGCCCAGAAACACTGAAGCTTTCTTT
TRBV28	.	.	TRBJ1-4	CASVLRVGSEKLFF	TGTGCCAGCGTCCTCAGGGTCGGTAGTGAAAAACTGTTTTTT
TRBV7-8	.	few	TRBJ2-7	CASTRIAVDEQYF	TGTGCCAGCACCCGAATAGCAGTCGACGAGCAGTACTTC
TRBV29-1	.	.	TRBJ2-2	CSVGDARLPAGTGELFF	TGCAGCGTGGGAGACGCCCGACTCCCGGCGGGCACCGGGGAGCTGTTTTTT
TRBV24-1	.	.	TRBJ1-5	CATSDPDSNQPQHF	TGTGCCACCAGTGATCCAGATAGCAATCAGCCCCAGCATTTT
TRBV29-1	TRBD2	.	TRBJ2-1	CSVVLAEEQFF	TGCAGCGTAGTCCTAGCGGAGGAGCAGTTCTTC
TRBV5-1	TRBD2	.	TRBJ2-5	CASSASGGGETQYF	TGCGCCAGCAGCGCTAGCGGGGGGGGAGAGACCCAGTACTTC
TRBV19	.	.	TRBJ1-1	CASSISYSDTEAFF	TGTGCCAGTAGTATTTCTTACAGTGACACTGAAGCTTTCTTT
TRBV7-3	.	.	TRBJ1-1	CASSQTSRDLNTEAFF	TGTGCCAGCAGCCAGACCTCCAGGGACTTGAACACTGAAGCTTTCTTT
TRBV7-2	.	.	TRBJ2-1	CASKPRGINEQFF	TGTGCCAGCAAACCGCGGGGTATCAATGAGCAGTTCTTC
TRBV9	.	.	TRBJ1-2	CASSVMTGANYGYTF	TGTGCCAGCAGCGTAATGACCGGAGCTAACTATGGCTACACCTTC
TRBV11-3	.	.	TRBJ1-2	CASSPIRTGGYTF	TGTGCCAGCAGCCCAATAAGAACTGGTGGCTACACCTTC
TRBV4-2	.	.	TRBJ1-2	CASSQEPGSNYGYTF	TGTGCCAGCAGCCAAGAGCCAGGTAGTAACTATGGCTACACCTTC
TRBV15	TRBD1	.	TRBJ1-4	CATSSDRGREKLFF	TGTGCCACCAGCAGCGACAGGGGGCGTGAAAAACTGTTTTTT
TRBV18	TRBD1	.	TRBJ2-1	CASSSGTANNEQFF	TGTGCCAGCTCCTCCGGGACAGCGAACAATGAGCAGTTCTTC
TRBV3-1/TRBV3-2	.	.	TRBJ2-7	CASSLLTRQYF	TGTGCCAGCAGCCTATTGACACGGCAGTACTTC
TRBV6-5	TRBD2	.	TRBJ2-1	CASTPGTSGKNEQFF	TGTGCCAGCACCCCCGGGACTAGCGGGAAGAATGAGCAGTTCTTC
TRBV30	TRBD1	.	TRBJ1-6	CAWSVDRGTSYNSPLHF	TGTGCCTGGAGTGTGGACAGGGGTACCTCCTATAATTCACCCCTCCACTTT
TRBV18	TRBD1	.	TRBJ1-2	CASSPSDRRYYGYTF	TGTGCCAGCTCACCGTCGGACAGGCGTTACTATGGCTACACCTTC
TRBV19	.	.	TRBJ1-2	CASSITHSFNYGYTF	TGTGCCAGTAGTATCACCCACAGCTTTAACTATGGCTACACCTTC
TRBV5-1	TRBD2	.	TRBJ2-3	CASSPRPSGWTDTQYF	TGCGCCAGCAGCCCCCGTCCTAGCGGGTGGACAGATACGCAGTATTTT
TRBV7-8	.	.	TRBJ2-5	CASSLAGLGPRGETQYF	TGTGCCAGCAGCTTAGCGGGTTTGGGGCCGAGGGGGGAGACCCAGTACTTC
TRBV27	TRBD1	few	TRBJ1-1	CASRRTGDGTEAFF	TGTGCCAGCAGACGGACAGGGGATGGCACTGAAGCTTTCTTT